This TCR beta chain was found in a study of somatic mutations in cytotoxic T cells in rheumatoid arthritis. Study background: The researchers flow-sorted some T-cell populations stained with V beta antibodies and got nearly 100% purity, and these included V beta1+ cells sequenced for TCRB. Study-level results: In rheumatoid arthritis patients, the slight underrepresentation of TRBV07 was not adjusted for multiple comparisons. It was in rheumatoid arthritis patients, but not in healthy controls, that CD8+ clonality increased with age. With 60 to 65 patients examined, under 10 had a largest CD8+ clone exceeding 20% of CD8+ cells.

Details on this clone: Its antigen remains unknown.

Profiled with immunoSEQ multiplex PCR; TCRdb holds only in-frame clones, not every one. The table has some 8,700 clones, about 80% seen once. This CDR3 spans 13 amino acids. Trimming took 5 bases from V and 3 from J, leaving 8 bases between them. Germline V gene data show CDR1 as MNHEY and CDR2 as SVGAGI. The sequencing input was CD8+ T cells sorted from blood. The chain links TRBV6-5 to TRBJ2-1; D perhaps matches TRBD1 (5 bases). The receptor's source is a woman in her forties or fifties in good health. The CDR3 DNA sequence: TGTGCCAGCAGTATAACAGGCTACAATGAGCAGTTCTTC. Translating gives CASSITGYNEQFF.